One sample yielded the 15 T cell receptor beta chains listed below, sequenced in a study of CD8+ T cells in alopecia areata. Reverse transcription of extracted RNA yielded cDNA, which provided the sequencing template. Repertoires were generated with immunoSEQ multiplex PCR, while TCRdb's copy carries only in-frame clones and drops some. The sample lists about 140,000 clones, around 55% occurring once. Sequencing was performed on CD4+ T cells sorted from blood. The receptor set was obtained from a human donor in good health.

Remarks on this clone: The junction departs from the called germline gene at one end, perhaps through a read error. V gene TRBV30 combines with J gene TRBJ1-4; D might be TRBD1 (5 bases). Germline values: CDR1 GTSNPN, CDR2 SVGIG (reference sequence). The CDR3 is 12 amino acids. Here the CDR3 reads CAWSVRRVGTLF. Written as DNA, the CDR3 is TGTGCCTGGAGTGTACGACGGGTCGGGACCCTTTTT.

The chain employs TRBV29-1 and TRBJ2-5; D might be TRBD1 (5 bases). The CDR3 totals 11 residues. The germline V and J ends were trimmed by 5 bases and 3 bases, with 7 bases remaining between them. Germline lookup yields CDR1 SQVTM and CDR2 ANQGSEA. DNA of the CDR3: TGCAGCGTTCACAGGAAAGAGACCCAGTACTTC. Its translation: CSVHRKETQYF.

V usage is TRBV7-2 and J usage is TRBJ2-7, with D hard to call. From germline, CDR1 is SGHTA and CDR2 FQGNSA. This CDR3 contains 15 residues. The V end was cut by 2 bases, the J end by 1 base, with 12 bases between. The CDR3 loop is CASSLSPGVSYEQYF. The CDR3 DNA reads TGTGCCAGCAGCTTATCCCCGGGCGTTTCCTACGAGCAGTACTTC.

This rearrangement joins TRBV29-1 to TRBJ2-3, with TRBD1 identical over 11 bases. Losses at the gene ends were 4 bases for V and 11 bases for J; bases not matched to a gene: 8. In germline, CDR1 is SQVTM, CDR2 ANQGSEA. The CDR3 sequence is 13 residues long. CDR3 sequence (DNA): TGCAGCGTTGGCGGGACAGGGGGGATCAAGCAGTATTTT. It encodes CSVGGTGGIKQYF.

Details on this clone: Germline and junction disagree at one end, which may indicate a read error. The J gene is TRBJ2-6, the V gene TRBV18, with TRBD1 identical over 9 bases. CDR3 length equals 19 residues. Germline V gene lookup returns CDR1 KGHSH and CDR2 LQKENI. CDR3: CASSPRSGTGSYGANVLTF. The CDR3 bases are TGTGCCAGCTCGCCACGATCTGGGACAGGGTCTTACGGGGCCAACGTCCTGACTTTC.

This clone has just a few counts. Other DNA sequences within the sample encode an identical CDR3. The chain employs TRBV29-1 and TRBJ1-1; D is unresolved. V was clipped by 6 bases and J by 1 base, with 6 bases between them. The CDR3 has 11 amino acids. The germline gives CDR1 SQVTM, CDR2 ANQGSEA. Here the CDR3 DNA reads TGCAGCGTAGGGAGGAACACTGAAGCTTTCTTT. This sequence encodes CSVGRNTEAFF.

This chain links TRBV2 with TRBJ2-7; tentative D call: TRBD2 (6 bases). The V and J ends lost 7 bases and 2 bases respectively, with 15 bases between them. The CDR3 loop spans 14 amino acids. Per germline, CDR1 SNHLY and CDR2 FYNNEI. CDR3 sequence (DNA): TGTGCCAGCAATCAAGGGCGGGACGCCTACGAGCAGTACTTC. Translating it yields CASNQGRDAYEQYF.

The chain is built from TRBV2 and TRBJ1-5; the D is unclear. The CDR3 is 12 residues long. The V end lost 6 bases, the J end lost 4 bases, and 7 bases lay between the germline ends. CDR1 is SNHLY and CDR2 is FYNNEI in the germline V gene. CDR3 region: CASSLTNQPQHF. In DNA, the CDR3 is TGTGCCAGCAGCCTCACGAATCAGCCCCAGCATTTT.

J is TRBJ2-1 and V is TRBV25-1, with 9 bases aligning to TRBD1. CDR3 length: 17 residues. V shed 3 bases, J shed 2 bases, and the junction held 8 bases outside the gene matches. Germline assignment: CDR1 MGHDK and CDR2 SYGVNS. CDR3: CASSETVGQGPYNEQFF. CDR3 DNA sequence: TGTGCCAGCAGTGAGACAGTAGGACAGGGGCCCTACAATGAGCAGTTCTTC.

In its sample, this clone was seen a few times. The chain is built from TRBV2 and TRBJ2-1; 8 bases align to TRBD2. Germline V gene data show CDR1 as SNHLY and CDR2 as FYNNEI. The CDR3 is made up of 13 amino acids. V lost 7 bases, J lost 9 bases, and 8 bases stayed unmatched. Here the CDR3 reads CASTPLAGFEQFF. Here the CDR3 DNA reads TGTGCCAGCACTCCCTTAGCGGGATTTGAGCAGTTCTTC.

The V and J genes are TRBV6-6 and TRBJ2-1; no firm D call. Between the trimmed V and J ends, which lost 7 bases and 7 bases, there was a span of 8 bases. CDR1 is MNHNY, CDR2 SVGAGI, per germline (reference sequence). This CDR3 contains 11 residues. The CDR3 nucleotides read TGTGCCAGCACCAACGCGAATGAGCAGTTCTTC. It encodes CASTNANEQFF.

About this clone: The sample carries other DNA sequences with the same CDR3. The chain joins TRBV18 to TRBJ1-1; D gene ambiguous. Trimming removed 4 bases at V and 1 base at J, with 7 bases between. The CDR3 has 13 residues. Germline V gives CDR1 KGHSH, CDR2 LQKENI. The CDR3 is CASSLDPNTEAFF. The CDR3 DNA follows: TGTGCCAGCTCACTCGACCCGAACACTGAAGCTTTCTTT.

Turning to this clone: Other nucleotide sequences in the sample specify the same CDR3. V is TRBV5-1 and J is TRBJ2-7, with D unresolved. V lost 0 bases and J lost 3, with 7 bases in between. This CDR3 is 13 amino acids long. Looked up from germline, CDR1 is SGHRS and CDR2 is YFSETQ. The CDR3 nucleotides read TGCGCCAGCAGCTTGGCCCCGGACTACGAGCAGTACTTC. This codes for CASSLAPDYEQYF.

In DNA, the CDR3 is TGTGCCAGCAGGAGGGGGTCTTCCTACGAGCAGTACTTC. Translation gives CASRRGSSYEQYF. V gene TRBV5-6 combines with J gene TRBJ2-7; maybe TRBD1 (6 bases). V gave up 5 bases and J gave up 1 base, with 10 bases separating them. The CDR3 is 13 amino acids. The germline V gene encodes CDR1 SGHDT and CDR2 YYEEEE.

This clone was seen a handful of times. The chain employs TRBV2 and TRBJ2-7, with 7 bases identical to TRBD2. The length of the CDR3 is 14 residues. The germline gives CDR1 SNHLY, CDR2 FYNNEI. Unmatched junction bases numbered 8, after V lost 6 bases and J lost 3 bases. The CDR3 protein is CASSEREVLYEQYF. In nucleotides, the CDR3 is TGTGCCAGCAGCGAACGGGAGGTTCTCTACGAGCAGTACTTC.